This TCR beta chain was profiled in a study of control samples from healthy donors and cancer patients. This clone was counted a single time. Generated by immunoSEQ multiplex PCR, the TCRdb table keeps only in-frame clones and is missing some. This repertoire shows 130,000 to 150,000 clones, roughly 89% found once; its top ten account for 4.9%. V shed 0 bases and J shed 0 bases, with 12 bases lying between them. The germline V gene has CDR1 MNHEY and CDR2 SVGEGT. This CDR3 is built from 18 residues. This receptor was taken from a man younger than 40 in good health. The J gene is TRBJ2-6, the V gene TRBV6-2 or TRBV6-3, with D tentatively TRBD2 (5 bases). Material: blood. The CDR3 DNA reads TGTGCCAGCAGTTACTCGGTTCGGGATGGCTCTGGGGCCAACGTCCTGACTTTC. Translated, it gives CASSYSVRDGSGANVLTF.